The source of this T cell receptor (beta chain) is a study of control samples from healthy donors and cancer patients (dated by TCRdb to 2020 to 2021). Trimming costs V 3 bases and J 5 bases, and their ends lie 5 bases apart. CDR3 length: 11 amino acids, cysteine to valine. The kept DNA is CDR3 alone, 33 bases in frame from the first base. The germline V gene specifies SNHLY as CDR1 and FYNNEI as CDR2. To prepare the library, the immunoSEQ multiplex PCR assay was applied. TCRdb re-hosts the immuneACCESS table, in-frame sequences only. Its copies lack some clones; in the studies checked, an unresolved V gene accounts for under half of them, and the cause for the rest is not known. A total of fewer than 200,000 clones appear in this sample, around nine tenths of them only once. Roughly 5.3% of the sample is held by the ten biggest clonotypes. Notes on this clone: Its antigen is unknown. No base-level quality is on record; no much larger clone is a single base apart.

The chain joins TRBV2 to TRBJ2-7, with the D gene uncertain. The sequence derives from a woman younger than 45 in good health. The material sequenced was blood. The CDR3 corresponds to CASSDAHEQYV. The nucleotides read TGTGCCAGCAGTGATGCCCACGAGCAGTACGTC.